A selection of T cell receptor beta chains follows, all from one sample in a study of blood T cell repertoires in COVID-19. TCRdb's table, derived via immunoSEQ multiplex PCR, lists solely in-frame clones and lacks some. Counted here are around 230,000 clones, roughly 80% occurring once; the ten biggest clones make up roughly 7.9%. The specimen sequenced was peripheral blood. The source of these receptors is a woman aged 80 or over with acute or convalescent COVID-19. Both conserved end residues are part of each CDR3. D genes are given only for firm matches. Rows give clone size only sometimes, using once, few, many, or a class for an expanded clone.

v_gene	j_gene	d_gene	abundance	CDR3aa	CDR3nt
TRBV18	TRBJ1-1	TRBD1	once	CASSRGTANTEAFF	TGTGCCAGCTCACGAGGGACAGCGAACACTGAAGCTTTCTTT
TRBV15	TRBJ2-1	NA	few	CATSRDPDGGRNEQFF	TGTGCCACCAGCAGAGATCCCGACGGCGGAAGAAATGAGCAGTTCTTC
TRBV7-9	TRBJ2-5	TRBD1	many	CASSSPGTGGETQYF	TGTGCCAGCAGCTCCCCCGGGACAGGGGGCGAGACCCAGTACTTC
TRBV21-1	TRBJ1-1	NA	NA	CASSGHRGRNEAFF	TGTGCCAGCAGCGGACACAGGGGACGGAATGAAGCTTTCTTT
TRBV11-3	TRBJ1-1	TRBD1	NA	CASSWDRGAEAFF	TGTGCCAGCAGCTGGGACAGGGGAGCTGAAGCTTTCTTT
TRBV5-1	TRBJ2-2	NA	NA	CASSLVVRSTGELFF	TGCGCCAGCAGCTTGGTCGTCAGGTCGACCGGGGAGCTGTTTTTT
TRBV5-8	TRBJ1-4	TRBD1	NA	CASSLGQGAGEKLFF	TGTGCCAGCAGCTTGGGACAGGGGGCAGGCGAAAAACTGTTTTTT
TRBV5-5	TRBJ1-2	NA	NA	CASSLRQQPPYGYTF	TGTGCCAGCAGCTTACGACAGCAACCCCCCTATGGCTACACCTTC
TRBV29-1	TRBJ1-4	NA	few	CSVRVGEKLFF	TGCAGCGTTCGGGTCGGGGAAAAACTGTTTTTT
TRBV28	TRBJ2-5	NA	NA	CASLHGVEETQYF	TGTGCCAGCTTGCACGGAGTTGAAGAGACCCAGTACTTC
TRBV6-5	TRBJ1-2	NA	NA	CAVKPGSPGYGYTF	TGTGCCGTAAAACCGGGATCACCGGGCTATGGCTACACCTTC
TRBV2	TRBJ1-3	NA	NA	CASSEQSSGNTIYF	TGTGCCAGCAGTGAACAATCCTCTGGAAACACCATATATTTT
TRBV3-1/TRBV3-2	TRBJ2-7	TRBD2	NA	CASSRSAGRGREQYF	TGTGCCAGCAGCCGAAGCGCGGGGAGGGGTCGAGAGCAGTACTTC
TRBV5-1	TRBJ1-6	TRBD1	NA	CASSWGQSNSPLHF	TGCGCCAGCAGCTGGGGACAGTCTAATTCACCCCTCCACTTT
TRBV11-2	TRBJ1-5	NA	NA	CASSLRGINNQPQHF	TGTGCCAGCAGCTTACGGGGGATAAACAATCAGCCCCAGCATTTT
TRBV6-4	TRBJ1-5	TRBD1	NA	CASPGTGGANQPQHF	TGTGCCAGCCCCGGGACAGGGGGCGCGAATCAGCCCCAGCATTTT
TRBV5-1	TRBJ1-5	NA	NA	CASSLDSDSNQPQHF	TGCGCCAGCAGCTTGGACAGTGATAGCAATCAGCCCCAGCATTTT
TRBV21-1	TRBJ2-7	NA	NA	CASSNSQGDYEQYF	TGTGCCAGCAGCAATTCACAGGGGGACTACGAGCAGTACTTC
TRBV5-1	TRBJ2-2	TRBD2	NA	CASSSRLAGAGELFF	TGCGCCAGCAGCTCAAGACTAGCGGGAGCCGGGGAGCTGTTTTTT
TRBV5-6	TRBJ1-1	TRBD1	NA	CASSLAALGQYTEAFF	TGTGCCAGCAGCTTGGCTGCGTTGGGACAGTACACTGAAGCTTTCTTT
TRBV28	TRBJ1-1	TRBD1	once	CASSLRDSVNTEAFF	TGTGCCAGCAGTTTAAGGGACAGTGTGAACACTGAAGCTTTCTTT
TRBV19	TRBJ2-4	NA	NA	CASSIRLTGLGFQYF	TGTGCCAGTAGTATACGATTGACGGGATTAGGTTTTCAGTACTTC
TRBV10-3	TRBJ1-5	TRBD1	NA	CAISESDRDYPQHF	TGTGCCATCAGTGAGTCGGACAGGGATTACCCCCAGCATTTT
TRBV6-5	TRBJ2-3	NA	NA	CASIQGGLSTDTQYF	TGTGCCAGCATCCAGGGAGGCCTTAGCACAGATACGCAGTATTTT
TRBV28	TRBJ1-5	TRBD1	NA	CASSPPPTGAMPQHF	TGTGCCAGCAGTCCGCCCCCTACAGGGGCGATGCCCCAGCATTTT
TRBV5-1	TRBJ2-7	NA	few	CASRAEGFDGQYF	TGCGCCAGCCGGGCGGAGGGGTTCGACGGGCAGTACTTC
TRBV5-4	TRBJ2-4	NA	NA	CASSLVGQGGKNIQYF	TGTGCCAGCAGCTTGGTCGGTCAGGGAGGCAAAAACATTCAGTACTTC